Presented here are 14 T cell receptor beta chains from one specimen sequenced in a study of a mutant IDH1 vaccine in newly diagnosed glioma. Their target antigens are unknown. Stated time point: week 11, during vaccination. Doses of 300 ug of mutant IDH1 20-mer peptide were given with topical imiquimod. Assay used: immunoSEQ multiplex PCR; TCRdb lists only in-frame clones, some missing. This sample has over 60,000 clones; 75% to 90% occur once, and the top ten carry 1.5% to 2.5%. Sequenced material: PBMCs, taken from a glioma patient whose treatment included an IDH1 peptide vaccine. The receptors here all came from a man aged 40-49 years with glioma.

CDR3 loop: CASSFDPSRNTQYF. CDR3 sequence (DNA): TGTGCCAGCAGCTTCGACCCGTCCAGGAATACGCAGTATTTT. The chain employs TRBV11-2 and TRBJ2-3, with D unclear. Germline lookup yields CDR1 SGHAT and CDR2 FQNNGV. This CDR3 has 14 residues. The germline V and J ends were trimmed by 3 bases and 7 bases, with 14 bases remaining between them.

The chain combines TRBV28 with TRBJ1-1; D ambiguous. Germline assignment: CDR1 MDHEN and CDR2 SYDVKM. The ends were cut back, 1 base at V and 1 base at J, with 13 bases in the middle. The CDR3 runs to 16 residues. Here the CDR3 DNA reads TGTGCCAGCAGTTTATCCCGGGGTGTAAAGAACACTGAAGCTTTCTTT. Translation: CASSLSRGVKNTEAFF.

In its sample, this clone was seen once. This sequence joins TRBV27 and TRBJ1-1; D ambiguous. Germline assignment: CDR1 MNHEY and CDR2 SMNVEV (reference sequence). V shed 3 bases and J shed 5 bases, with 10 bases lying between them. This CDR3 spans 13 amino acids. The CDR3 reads CASSFYQNTEAFF. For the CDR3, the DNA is TGTGCCAGCAGTTTCTACCAGAATACTGAAGCTTTCTTT.

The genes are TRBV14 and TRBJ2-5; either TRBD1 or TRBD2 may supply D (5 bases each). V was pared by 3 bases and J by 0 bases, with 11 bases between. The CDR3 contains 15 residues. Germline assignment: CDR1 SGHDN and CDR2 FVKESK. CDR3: CASSQNRDDQETQYF. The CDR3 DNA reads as TGTGCCAGCAGCCAGAATCGGGACGACCAAGAGACCCAGTACTTC.

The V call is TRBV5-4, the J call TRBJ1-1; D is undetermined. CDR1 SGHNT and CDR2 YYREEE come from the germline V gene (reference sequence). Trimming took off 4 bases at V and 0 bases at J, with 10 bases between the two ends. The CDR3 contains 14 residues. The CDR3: CASSLKAMNTEAFF. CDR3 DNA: TGTGCCAGCAGCCTGAAGGCCATGAACACTGAAGCTTTCTTT.

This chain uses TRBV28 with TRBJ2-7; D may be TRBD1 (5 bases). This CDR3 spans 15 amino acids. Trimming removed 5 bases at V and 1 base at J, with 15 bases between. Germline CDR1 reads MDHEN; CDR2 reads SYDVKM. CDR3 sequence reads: CASSPSEKGSYEQYF. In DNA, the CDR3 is TGTGCCAGCAGTCCCTCGGAGAAGGGGTCCTACGAGCAGTACTTC.

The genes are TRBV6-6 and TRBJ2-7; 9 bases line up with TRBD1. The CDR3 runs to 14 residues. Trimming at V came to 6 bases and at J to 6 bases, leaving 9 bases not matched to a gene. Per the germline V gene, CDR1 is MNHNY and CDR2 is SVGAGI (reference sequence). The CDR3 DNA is TGTGCCAGCAGCATTTTACAGGGGGCGGGCGAGCAGTACGTC. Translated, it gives CASSILQGAGEQYV.

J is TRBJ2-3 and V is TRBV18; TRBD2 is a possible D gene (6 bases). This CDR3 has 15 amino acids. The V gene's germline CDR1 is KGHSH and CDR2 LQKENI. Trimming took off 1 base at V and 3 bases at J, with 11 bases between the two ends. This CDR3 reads CASSPQSGRTDTQYF. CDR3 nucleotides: TGTGCCAGCTCACCACAATCAGGGAGGACAGATACGCAGTATTTT. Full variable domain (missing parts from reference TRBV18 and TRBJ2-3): NAGVMQNPRHLVRRRGQEARLRCSPMKGHSHVYWYRQLPEEGLKFMVYLQKENIIDESGMPKERFSAEFPKEGPSILRIQQVVRGDSAAYFCASSPQSGRTDTQYFGPGTRLTVL.

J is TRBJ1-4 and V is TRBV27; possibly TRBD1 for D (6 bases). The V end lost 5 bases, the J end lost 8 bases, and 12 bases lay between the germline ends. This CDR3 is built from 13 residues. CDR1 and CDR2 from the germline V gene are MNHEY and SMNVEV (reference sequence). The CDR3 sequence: CASSQITGEKLFF. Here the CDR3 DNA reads TGTGCCAGCAGTCAGATTACAGGGGAAAAACTGTTTTTT.

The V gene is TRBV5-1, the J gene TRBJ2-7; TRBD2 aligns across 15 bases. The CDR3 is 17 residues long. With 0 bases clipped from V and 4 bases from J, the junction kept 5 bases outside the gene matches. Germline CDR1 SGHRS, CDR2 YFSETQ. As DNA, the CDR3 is TGCGCCAGCAGCTTGGCAGGACTAGCGGGAGGGTCTTACGAGCAGTACTTC. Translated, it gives CASSLAGLAGGSYEQYF.

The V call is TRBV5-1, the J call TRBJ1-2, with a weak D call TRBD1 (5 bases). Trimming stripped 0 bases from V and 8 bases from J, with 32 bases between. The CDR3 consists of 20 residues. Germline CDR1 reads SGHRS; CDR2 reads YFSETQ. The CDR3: CASSLAWNQGGHASGKGYTF. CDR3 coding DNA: TGCGCCAGCAGCTTGGCCTGGAACCAGGGAGGCCATGCCTCCGGGAAGGGCTACACCTTC.

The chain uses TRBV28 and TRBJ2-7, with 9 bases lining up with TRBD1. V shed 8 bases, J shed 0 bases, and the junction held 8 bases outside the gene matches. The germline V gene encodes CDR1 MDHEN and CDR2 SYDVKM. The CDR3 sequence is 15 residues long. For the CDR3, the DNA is TGTGCCAGCTCCCGGACAGGGGAGGCCTCCTACGAGCAGTACTTC. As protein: CASSRTGEASYEQYF.

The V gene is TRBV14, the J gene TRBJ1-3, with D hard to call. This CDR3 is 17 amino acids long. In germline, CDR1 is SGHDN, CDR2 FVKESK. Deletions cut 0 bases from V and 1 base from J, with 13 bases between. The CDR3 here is CASSQDQQVSSGNTIYF. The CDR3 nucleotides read TGTGCCAGCAGCCAAGATCAGCAAGTATCTTCTGGAAACACCATATATTTT.

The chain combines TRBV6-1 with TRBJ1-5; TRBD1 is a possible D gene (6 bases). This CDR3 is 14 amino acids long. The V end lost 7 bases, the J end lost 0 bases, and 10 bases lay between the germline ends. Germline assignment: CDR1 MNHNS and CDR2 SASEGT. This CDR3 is CASNTGNSNQPQHF. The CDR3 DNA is TGTGCCAGCAACACAGGGAATAGCAATCAGCCCCAGCATTTT.